This is a list of T cell receptor beta chains from one sample in a study of blood T cell repertoires in COVID-19. Clones were sequenced by immunoSEQ multiplex PCR, and TCRdb holds only the in-frame ones, with some missing. The sample yields about 240,000 clones, about nine tenths seen once. The sample was peripheral blood. These receptor sequences come from a man aged 55 to 70 with acute or convalescent COVID-19. CDR3s include the opening cysteine and the closing phenylalanine or tryptophan. The order of the fields is clone size, V gene, J gene, D gene, CDR3 protein, CDR3 DNA. A D gene is named only where the DNA matches it firmly. Clone size appears in some rows only: once, few, many, or a class for an expanded clone.

once	TRBV3-1/TRBV3-2	TRBJ2-3	TRBD2	CASSSPIAGGGDTQYF	TGTGCCAGCAGCTCGCCGATAGCGGGAGGTGGAGATACGCAGTATTTT
.	TRBV7-2	TRBJ1-5	.	CASSPSPNQPQHF	TGTGCCAGCAGCCCCAGTCCCAATCAGCCCCAGCATTTT
.	TRBV30	TRBJ2-2	TRBD2	CAWSGLAGVGTGELFF	TGTGCCTGGAGTGGACTAGCGGGAGTCGGTACCGGGGAGCTGTTTTTT
.	TRBV10-3	TRBJ2-7	.	CAISGSLHSYEQYF	TGTGCCATCAGTGGAAGTCTACACAGCTACGAGCAGTACTTC
once	TRBV24-1	TRBJ2-3	TRBD1	CATSDSGDRETDTQYF	TGTGCCACCAGTGATTCGGGGGACAGGGAAACAGATACGCAGTATTTT
once	TRBV6-5	TRBJ2-1	TRBD2	CASRGQRGTVGEQFF	TGTGCCAGCAGAGGACAGCGGGGGACCGTGGGTGAGCAGTTCTTC
.	TRBV4-2	TRBJ1-6	.	CASSQGSGEISPLHF	TGTGCCAGCAGCCAAGGTTCAGGGGAGATCTCACCCCTCCACTTT
.	TRBV27	TRBJ1-1	.	CASSGRRTLNTEAFF	TGTGCCAGCAGTGGGCGACGGACACTGAACACTGAAGCTTTCTTT
few	TRBV5-1	TRBJ1-1	TRBD1	CASSFTGGAETEAFF	TGCGCCAGCAGCTTCACAGGGGGCGCAGAGACTGAAGCTTTCTTT
.	TRBV28	TRBJ2-1	TRBD2	CASSRTSPGYEQFF	TGTGCCAGCAGCAGGACTAGCCCGGGGTATGAGCAGTTCTTC
.	TRBV7-2	TRBJ2-1	TRBD2	CASSLALAASYNEQFF	TGTGCCAGCAGCTTAGCGCTAGCGGCCTCCTACAATGAGCAGTTCTTC
.	TRBV2	TRBJ2-5	TRBD2	CASRARLAGVGVQETQYF	TGTGCCAGCCGGGCTCGGCTAGCGGGAGTAGGGGTTCAAGAGACCCAGTACTTC
once	TRBV6-1	TRBJ2-1	TRBD2	CASSARREGSYRNEQFF	TGTGCCAGCAGTGCTAGGCGGGAGGGTTCTTATCGCAATGAGCAGTTCTTC
.	TRBV21-1	TRBJ2-5	.	CASSVRDRGWETQYF	TGTGCCAGCAGCGTCCGGGACAGGGGATGGGAGACCCAGTACTTC
.	TRBV4-1	TRBJ2-1	.	CASSQYPTVSSYNEQFF	TGCGCCAGCAGCCAATACCCGACTGTGAGCTCCTACAATGAGCAGTTCTTC
.	TRBV11-1	TRBJ2-5	.	CASSLLGGGGQETQYF	TGTGCCAGCAGCTTACTAGGGGGGGGAGGACAAGAGACCCAGTACTTC
.	TRBV28	TRBJ1-1	TRBD1	CASSTTFRGQGTEAFF	TGTGCCAGCAGTACTACCTTCAGGGGGCAAGGCACTGAAGCTTTCTTT
.	TRBV2	TRBJ1-6	TRBD1	CASRSDRGNSPLHF	TGTGCCAGCAGAAGCGACAGGGGTAATTCACCCCTCCACTTT
.	TRBV6-1	TRBJ1-5	.	CASSEARVSNQPQHF	TGTGCCAGCAGTGAAGCGCGAGTTAGCAATCAGCCCCAGCATTTT
few	TRBV28	TRBJ2-3	TRBD2	CASSLLVSSGREALGTDTQYF	TGTGCCAGCAGTTTATTGGTGTCTAGCGGGAGGGAGGCGTTGGGCACAGATACGCAGTATTTT
.	TRBV7-2	TRBJ1-4	TRBD1	CASRAGTGGVEKLFF	TGTGCCAGCAGGGCCGGGACAGGGGGCGTGGAAAAACTGTTTTTT
once	TRBV5-1	TRBJ1-2	TRBD1	CASSLDRGRDGYTF	TGCGCCAGCAGCTTGGACAGGGGGCGAGATGGCTACACCTTC
.	TRBV7-9	TRBJ2-1	TRBD2	CASSGLAGEVGEQFF	TGTGCCAGCAGTGGTCTAGCGGGAGAGGTGGGTGAGCAGTTCTTC
.	TRBV7-2	TRBJ2-5	.	CASSGSDQETQYF	TGTGCCAGCAGCGGCAGCGACCAAGAGACCCAGTACTTC
.	TRBV3-1/TRBV3-2	TRBJ2-1	.	CASSQETVSYNEQFF	TGTGCCAGCAGCCAAGAGACAGTCTCCTACAATGAGCAGTTCTTC
few	TRBV9	TRBJ2-5	TRBD2	CASSVTSGSGETQYF	TGTGCCAGCAGCGTAACTAGCGGGAGTGGAGAGACCCAGTACTTC
.	TRBV27	TRBJ2-5	TRBD2	CASSLTVRTSGIETQYF	TGTGCCAGCAGTTTGACGGTCCGGACTAGCGGGATAGAGACCCAGTACTTC
.	TRBV11-3	TRBJ2-2	.	CASSTRLMDYLPGTGELFF	TGTGCCAGCAGCACCCGCTTAATGGACTACCTACCTGGCACCGGGGAGCTGTTTTTT
.	TRBV30	TRBJ2-1	.	CAWSVARVSEQFF	TGTGCCTGGAGTGTAGCCAGGGTAAGTGAGCAGTTCTTC
.	TRBV5-8	TRBJ2-7	.	CASTRGRYEQYF	TGTGCCAGCACCCGCGGTAGATACGAGCAGTACTTC
.	TRBV27	TRBJ1-1	.	CASSPDRSQNTEAFF	TGTGCCAGCAGTCCCGACAGGTCCCAAAACACTGAAGCTTTCTTT
.	TRBV30	TRBJ2-5	.	CAWSVPLIIQETQYF	TGTGCCTGGAGTGTACCACTGATCATCCAAGAGACCCAGTACTTC
.	TRBV7-9	TRBJ1-2	.	CASSLGPGTANYGYTF	TGTGCCAGCAGCTTAGGGCCGGGTACGGCTAACTATGGCTACACCTTC
.	TRBV10-3	TRBJ1-2	TRBD1	CAINPGQGAKAFEGDYGYTF	TGTGCCATCAATCCGGGACAGGGGGCTAAAGCTTTCGAGGGAGACTATGGCTACACCTTC
once	TRBV28	TRBJ1-2	TRBD1	CASSSPGQGSGYTF	TGTGCCAGCAGTTCCCCCGGACAGGGTAGCGGCTACACCTTC
.	TRBV29-1	TRBJ1-2	TRBD1	CSIGTGGFYGYTF	TGCAGCATTGGGACAGGGGGCTTCTATGGCTACACCTTC
.	TRBV7-8	TRBJ2-5	.	CASSSDYPPQETQYF	TGTGCCAGCAGCTCGGACTACCCTCCCCAAGAGACCCAGTACTTC
.	TRBV18	TRBJ1-1	.	CASSELLNTEAFF	TGTGCCAGCTCGGAGCTTTTGAACACTGAAGCTTTCTTT
.	TRBV24-1	TRBJ2-5	.	CATSDFAGQETQYF	TGTGCCACCAGTGATTTTGCAGGGCAAGAGACCCAGTACTTC
.	TRBV30	TRBJ1-3	.	CAWRIPGQGSGNTIYF	TGTGCCTGGAGGATACCGGGACAAGGTTCTGGAAACACCATATATTTT